This TCR beta chain was retrieved from a study of cytomegalovirus exposure and HLA in healthy donors. The repertoire was sequenced with immunoSEQ multiplex PCR; TCRdb's copy has only in-frame clones and lacks some. The table lists roughly 120,000 clones, roughly 90% of them singletons. Germline values: CDR1 SQVTM, CDR2 ANQGSEA. With V trimmed by 7 bases and J by 3 bases, 4 bases remained unmatched. The CDR3 loop spans 13 amino acids. This clone showed up just once. While the first cohort had 650 to 850 subjects, the donors belonged to the separate validation cohort of over a hundred subjects. Sample: PBMCs. The sequence was collected from a man between 25 and 39 years old in good health and CMV-seronegative. V gene TRBV29-1 combines with J gene TRBJ2-7; 12 bases match TRBD2. CDR3 residues: CSALAGGSYEQYF. DNA of the CDR3: TGCAGCGCTCTAGCGGGGGGGAGCTACGAGCAGTACTTC.